The subject of this entry is one T cell receptor (beta chain). This sample is drawn from a study of blood T cell repertoires in COVID-19. Study at large: From T cells, B-cell-depleted T cells, or PBMCs came the material, which was cDNA or gDNA.

The ends were cut back, 1 base at V and 4 bases at J, with 5 bases in the middle. Germline assignment: CDR1 SNHLY and CDR2 FYNNEI. The CDR3 runs 13 residues. Original analysis: Estimation of nucleated cell counts relied on the amplification of reference gene primers. Some clones are missing from TCRdb's copy, which holds only in-frame ones; the method was immunoSEQ multiplex PCR. The V and J calls and clone size were taken over from that table, and D and trimming were inferred from the DNA. Among 230,000 or so clones listed, around 80% were seen once. The rearrangement links TRBV2 to TRBJ1-5; D ambiguous. This TCR was recovered from a man between 40 and 49 years old who had recovered from COVID-19. The sample comprised peripheral blood. CDR3 in amino acids: CASSEGHNQPQHF. The CDR3 coding sequence is TGTGCCAGCAGTGAAGGACATAATCAGCCCCAGCATTTT.